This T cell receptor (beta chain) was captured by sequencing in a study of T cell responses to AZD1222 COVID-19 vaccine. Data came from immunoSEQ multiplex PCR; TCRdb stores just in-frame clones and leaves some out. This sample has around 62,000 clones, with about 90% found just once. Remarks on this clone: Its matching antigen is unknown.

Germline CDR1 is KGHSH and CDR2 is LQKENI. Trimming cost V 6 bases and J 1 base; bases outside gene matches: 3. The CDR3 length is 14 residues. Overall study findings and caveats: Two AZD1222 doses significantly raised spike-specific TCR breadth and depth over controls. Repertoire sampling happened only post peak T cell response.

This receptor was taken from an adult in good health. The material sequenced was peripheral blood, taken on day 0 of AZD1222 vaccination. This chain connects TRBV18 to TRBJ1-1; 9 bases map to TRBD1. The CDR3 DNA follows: TGTGCCAGCTCGCCGGACAGGGGGAACACTGAAGCTTTCTTT. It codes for CASSPDRGNTEAFF.